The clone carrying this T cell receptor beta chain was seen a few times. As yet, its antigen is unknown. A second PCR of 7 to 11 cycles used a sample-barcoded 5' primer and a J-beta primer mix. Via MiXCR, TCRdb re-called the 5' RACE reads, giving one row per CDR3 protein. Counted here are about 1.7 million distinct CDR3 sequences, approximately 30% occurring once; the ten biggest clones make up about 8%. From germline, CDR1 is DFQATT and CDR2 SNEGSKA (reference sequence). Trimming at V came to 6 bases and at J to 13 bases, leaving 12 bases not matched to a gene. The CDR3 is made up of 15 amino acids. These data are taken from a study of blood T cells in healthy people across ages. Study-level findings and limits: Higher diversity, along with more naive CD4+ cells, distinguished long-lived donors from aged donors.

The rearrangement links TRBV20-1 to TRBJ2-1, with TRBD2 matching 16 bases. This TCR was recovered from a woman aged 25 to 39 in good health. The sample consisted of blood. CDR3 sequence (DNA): TGCAGTGCAGGCGGGACTAGCGGGAGGGCCGGTTCCCAGTTCTTC. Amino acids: CSAGGTSGRAGSQFF.